Presented here are 19 T cell receptor beta chains from one specimen sequenced in a study of T cells expressing NK-cell markers. TCRdb reprocessed the 5' RACE reads and keeps a single row for each CDR3 protein, giving no DNA. Its table lists fewer than 25,000 distinct CDR3 sequences. Sequenced: blood T cells: a sorted CD56 or NKG2C T cell subset, CD4+ or CD8+ T cells, or bulk PBMC T cells (not recorded which). The receptors stem from a man aged 18-69 years in good health.

This chain connects TRBV18 to TRBJ2-5. The CDR3 loop spans 13 amino acids. Germline V gene lookup returns CDR1 KGHSH and CDR2 LQKENI. Here the CDR3 reads CASSPPEEETQYF.

The gene calls are TRBV20-1 and TRBJ1-2. This CDR3 contains 11 residues. The germline V gene has CDR1 DFQATT and CDR2 SNEGSKA (reference sequence). The CDR3 sequence is CSARSPFGYTF.

The V call is TRBV5-1, the J call TRBJ1-4. CDR1 SGHRS and CDR2 YFSETQ come from the germline V gene. The CDR3 consists of 16 residues. CDR3 sequence reads: CASSWSTGQSNEKLFF.

CDR3 region: CAWSVDRTALAKNIQYF. The rearrangement joins TRBV30 to TRBJ2-4; TCRdb outputs TRBD1, but without DNA this stays unchecked. Germline V gene sequence: CDR1 GTSNPN, CDR2 SVGIG (reference sequence). The CDR3 is made up of 17 amino acids.

This chain joins TRBV12-3 or TRBV12-4 and TRBJ1-4. The CDR3 has 14 residues. Here the CDR3 reads CASSFIATNEKLFF.

The chain uses TRBV2 and TRBJ1-1; TCRdb's assignment of TRBD1 cannot be checked, as there is no DNA. Per germline, CDR1 SNHLY and CDR2 FYNNEI. This CDR3 has 16 residues. This CDR3 reads CASSGDSFRSNTEAFF.

J is TRBJ2-3 and V is TRBV4-1; TCRdb's D gene call, TRBD1, goes unchecked for lack of DNA. There are 17 residues in the CDR3. Germline CDR1 reads MGHRA; CDR2 reads YSYEKL. The CDR3 region is CASSHFTIEGQQDTQYF.

The rearrangement links TRBV12-3 or TRBV12-4 to TRBJ2-7; the TCRdb D gene call, TRBD2, has no DNA to confirm it. The CDR3 has 15 amino acids. The CDR3 sequence: CASSSGGNNPYEQYF.

The CDR3 spells CSARDDRGTSFEKLFF. J is TRBJ1-4 and V is TRBV20-1; the D call of TRBD1 rests on TCRdb alone, since no DNA is present to check it. The CDR3 contains 16 residues. Per germline, CDR1 DFQATT and CDR2 SNEGSKA (reference sequence).

This rearrangement joins TRBV5-6 to TRBJ2-5; the D call of TRBD2 rests on TCRdb alone, since no DNA is present to check it. Per the germline V gene, CDR1 is SGHDT and CDR2 is YYEEEE. CDR3 length equals 17 residues. The CDR3 here is CASSLVGSSGYQETQYF.

Frequency places this clonotype as medium-sized. CDR3 in amino acids: CASSSIGLNQPQHF. This chain uses TRBV6-5 with TRBJ1-5. Germline loops: CDR1 MNHEY, CDR2 SVGAGI. This CDR3 contains 14 residues.

The V call is TRBV2, the J call TRBJ2-6. The CDR3 consists of 15 residues. Germline assignment: CDR1 SNHLY and CDR2 FYNNEI. The CDR3 is CASSPDYSGANVLTF.

The chain links TRBV7-2 to TRBJ1-2; there is no DNA to check the TCRdb D call of TRBD1. Germline CDR1 SGHTA, CDR2 FQGNSA. CDR3 length equals 14 residues. The CDR3: CASSAGEWRYGYTF.

The gene calls are TRBV7-2 and TRBJ2-5; TCRdb's assignment of TRBD2 cannot be checked, as there is no DNA. Looked up from germline, CDR1 is SGHTA and CDR2 is FQGNSA. There are 15 residues in the CDR3. CDR3 sequence: CASSSASGRGETQYF. The full variable domain, in which reference TRBV7-2 and TRBJ2-5 provide the parts outside the CDR3, is GAGVSQSPSNKVTEKGKDVELRCDPISGHTALYWYRQSLGQGLEFLIYFQGNSAPDKSGLPSDRFSAERTGGSVSTLTIQRTQQEDSAVYLCASSSASGRGETQYFGPGTRLLVL.

V and J are TRBV18 and TRBJ2-7; TCRdb's D gene call, TRBD1, goes unchecked for lack of DNA. The CDR3 spans 13 residues. The germline CDR1 and CDR2 sequences are KGHSH and LQKENI. The CDR3 loop reads CASSLGQGVEQYF.

CDR3 in amino acids: CSARGLAADYEQYF. The rearrangement joins TRBV20-1 to TRBJ2-7; with no DNA, the TCRdb D assignment of TRBD2 cannot be verified. The CDR3 extends over 14 amino acids. Germline loops: CDR1 DFQATT, CDR2 SNEGSKA (reference sequence).

The chain has TRBV7-9 and TRBJ2-3; TCRdb designates TRBD2, a call that cannot be tested without DNA. This CDR3 comprises 17 residues. Germline loops: CDR1 SEHNR, CDR2 FQNEAQ (reference sequence). This CDR3 is CASSLALSGGGTDTQYF.

The rearrangement uses TRBV4-3 and TRBJ2-1. This CDR3 spans 16 amino acids. The germline gives CDR1 LGHNA, CDR2 YSLEER. The CDR3 protein is CASSQKLASSYNEQFF.

The chain carries TRBV19 and TRBJ2-2; TCRdb's assignment of TRBD2 cannot be checked, as there is no DNA. The CDR3 contains 14 residues. Germline V gene lookup returns CDR1 LNHDA and CDR2 SQIVND (reference sequence). CDR3 sequence reads: CASLPGLAAGELFF. Supplemented by reference TRBV19 and TRBJ2-2, the full variable domain reads DGGITQSPKYLFRKEGQNVTLSCEQNLNHDAMYWYRQDPGQGLRLIYYSQIVNDFQKGDIAEGYSVSREKKESFPLTVTSAQKNPTAFYLCASLPGLAAGELFFGEGSRLTVL.